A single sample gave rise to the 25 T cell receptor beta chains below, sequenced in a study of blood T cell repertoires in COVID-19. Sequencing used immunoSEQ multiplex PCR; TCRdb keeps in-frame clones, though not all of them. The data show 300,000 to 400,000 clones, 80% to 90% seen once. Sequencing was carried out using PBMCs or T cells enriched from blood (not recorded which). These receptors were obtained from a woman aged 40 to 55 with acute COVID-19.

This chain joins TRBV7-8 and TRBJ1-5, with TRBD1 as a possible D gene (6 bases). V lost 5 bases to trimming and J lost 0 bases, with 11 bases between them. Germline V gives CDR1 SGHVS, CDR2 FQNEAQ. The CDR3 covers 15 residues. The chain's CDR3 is CASSRDRNSNQPQHF. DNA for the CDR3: TGTGCCAGCAGCCGAGACAGGAATAGCAATCAGCCCCAGCATTTT.

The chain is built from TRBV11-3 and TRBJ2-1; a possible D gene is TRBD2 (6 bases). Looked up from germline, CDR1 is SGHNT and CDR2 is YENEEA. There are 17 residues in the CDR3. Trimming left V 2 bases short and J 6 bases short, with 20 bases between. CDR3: CASSLYGSPNKGNEQFF. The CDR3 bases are TGTGCCAGCAGCTTATACGGGAGCCCCAACAAAGGCAATGAGCAGTTCTTC.

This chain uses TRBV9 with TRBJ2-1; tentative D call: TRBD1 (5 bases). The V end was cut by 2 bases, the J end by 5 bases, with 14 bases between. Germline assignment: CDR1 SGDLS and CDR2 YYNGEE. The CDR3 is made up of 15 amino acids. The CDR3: CASSVGPRADNEQFF. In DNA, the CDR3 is TGTGCCAGCAGCGTCGGTCCCAGGGCAGACAATGAGCAGTTCTTC.

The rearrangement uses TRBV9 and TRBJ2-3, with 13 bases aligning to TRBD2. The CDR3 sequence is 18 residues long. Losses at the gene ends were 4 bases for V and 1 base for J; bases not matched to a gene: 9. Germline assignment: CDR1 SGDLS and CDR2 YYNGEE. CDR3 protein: CASSLTSGGALGTDTQYF. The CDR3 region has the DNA TGTGCCAGCAGCCTAACTAGCGGGGGGGCCTTGGGCACAGATACGCAGTATTTT.

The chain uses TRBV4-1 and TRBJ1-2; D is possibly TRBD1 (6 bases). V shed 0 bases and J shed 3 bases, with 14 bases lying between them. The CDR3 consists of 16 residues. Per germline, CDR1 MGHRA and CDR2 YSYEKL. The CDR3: CASSQDGGLWDYGYTF. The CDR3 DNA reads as TGCGCCAGCAGCCAAGATGGGGGCCTTTGGGACTATGGCTACACCTTC.

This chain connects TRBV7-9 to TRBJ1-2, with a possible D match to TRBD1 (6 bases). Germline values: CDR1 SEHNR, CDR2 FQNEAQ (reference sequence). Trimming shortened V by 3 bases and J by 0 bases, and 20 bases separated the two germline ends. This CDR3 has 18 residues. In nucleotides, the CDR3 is TGTGCCAGCAGCTTTTATTCTCCGGGGACACTAGCTAACTATGGCTACACCTTC. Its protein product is CASSFYSPGTLANYGYTF.

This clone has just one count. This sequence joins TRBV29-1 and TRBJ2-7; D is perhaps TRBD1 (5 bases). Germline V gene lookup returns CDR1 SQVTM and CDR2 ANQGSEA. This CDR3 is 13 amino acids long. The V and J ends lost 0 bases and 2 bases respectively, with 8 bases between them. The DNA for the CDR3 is TGCAGCGTTGAAGAGCCAGGGCCCTACGAGCAGTACTTC. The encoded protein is CSVEEPGPYEQYF.

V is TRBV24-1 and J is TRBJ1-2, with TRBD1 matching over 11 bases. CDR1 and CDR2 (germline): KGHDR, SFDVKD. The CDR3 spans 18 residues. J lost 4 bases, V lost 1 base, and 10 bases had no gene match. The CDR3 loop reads CATSDFGGGQGEFYGYTF. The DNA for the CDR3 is TGTGCCACCAGTGATTTTGGTGGGGGACAGGGGGAGTTCTATGGCTACACCTTC.

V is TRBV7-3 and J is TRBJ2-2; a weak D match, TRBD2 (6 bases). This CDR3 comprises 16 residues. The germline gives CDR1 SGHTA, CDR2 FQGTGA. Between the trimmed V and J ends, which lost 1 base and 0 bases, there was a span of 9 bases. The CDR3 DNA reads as TGTGCCAGCAGCTTAATGGGCGGGGCGAACACCGGGGAGCTGTTTTTT. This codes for CASSLMGGANTGELFF.

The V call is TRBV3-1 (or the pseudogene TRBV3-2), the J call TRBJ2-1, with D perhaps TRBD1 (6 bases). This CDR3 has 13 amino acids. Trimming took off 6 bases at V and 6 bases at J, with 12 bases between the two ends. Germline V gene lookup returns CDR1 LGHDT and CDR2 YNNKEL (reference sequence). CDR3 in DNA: TGTGCCAGCAGGCCCAGGGGTATCAATGAGCAGTTCTTC. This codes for CASRPRGINEQFF.

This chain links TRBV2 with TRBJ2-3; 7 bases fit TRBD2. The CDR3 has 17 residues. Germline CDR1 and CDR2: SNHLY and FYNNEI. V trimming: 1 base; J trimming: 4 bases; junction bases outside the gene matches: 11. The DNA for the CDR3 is TGTGCCAGCAGTGAAGAAGAGGTTGGGCGGGGGTCAGATACGCAGTATTTT. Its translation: CASSEEEVGRGSDTQYF.

As DNA, the CDR3 is TGCGCCAGCAGCTTCTCAGGGGAGAGAAATTCACCCCTCCACTTT. Translating gives CASSFSGERNSPLHF. The rearrangement joins TRBV5-1 to TRBJ1-6; D possibly corresponds to TRBD1 (6 bases). The germline V and J ends were trimmed by 2 bases and 7 bases, with 13 bases remaining between them. The CDR3 contains 15 residues. Germline V lookup: CDR1 SGHRS, CDR2 YFSETQ.

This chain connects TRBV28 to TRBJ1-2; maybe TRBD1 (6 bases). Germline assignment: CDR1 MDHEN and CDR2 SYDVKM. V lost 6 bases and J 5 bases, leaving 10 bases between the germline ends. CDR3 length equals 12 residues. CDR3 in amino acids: CASRGTPYGYTF. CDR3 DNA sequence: TGTGCCAGCAGGGGGACACCGTATGGCTACACCTTC.

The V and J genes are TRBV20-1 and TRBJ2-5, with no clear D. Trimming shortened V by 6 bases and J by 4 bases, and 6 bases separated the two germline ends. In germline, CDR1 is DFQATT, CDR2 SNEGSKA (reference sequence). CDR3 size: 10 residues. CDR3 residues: CSAVRETQYF. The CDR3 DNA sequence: TGCAGTGCCGTGAGAGAGACCCAGTACTTC.

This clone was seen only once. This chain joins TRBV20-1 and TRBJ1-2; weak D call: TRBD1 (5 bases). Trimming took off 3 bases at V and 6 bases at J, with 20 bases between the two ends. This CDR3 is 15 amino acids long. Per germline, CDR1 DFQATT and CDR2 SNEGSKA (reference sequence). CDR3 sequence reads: CSASNSGSVAHGYTF. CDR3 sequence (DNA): TGCAGTGCTAGTAATTCAGGGTCGGTTGCCCATGGCTACACCTTC.

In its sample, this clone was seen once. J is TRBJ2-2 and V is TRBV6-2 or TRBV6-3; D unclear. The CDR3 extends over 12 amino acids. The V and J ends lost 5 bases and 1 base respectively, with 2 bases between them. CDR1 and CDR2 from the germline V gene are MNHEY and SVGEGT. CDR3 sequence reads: CASSRNTGELFF. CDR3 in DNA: TGTGCCAGCAGTCGGAACACCGGGGAGCTGTTTTTT.

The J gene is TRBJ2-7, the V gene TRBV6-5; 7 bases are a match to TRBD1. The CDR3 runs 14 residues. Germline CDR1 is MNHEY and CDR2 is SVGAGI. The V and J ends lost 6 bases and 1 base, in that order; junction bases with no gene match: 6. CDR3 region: CASRKGTVSYEQYF. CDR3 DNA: TGTGCCAGCAGAAAAGGGACAGTATCCTACGAGCAGTACTTC.

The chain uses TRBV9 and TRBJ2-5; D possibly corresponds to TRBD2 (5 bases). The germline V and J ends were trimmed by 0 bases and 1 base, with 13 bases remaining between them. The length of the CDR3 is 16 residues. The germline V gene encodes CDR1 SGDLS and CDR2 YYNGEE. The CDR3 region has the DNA TGTGCCAGCAGCGTAGCGGTAGCGCCCGCCCAAGAGACCCAGTACTTC. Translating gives CASSVAVAPAQETQYF.

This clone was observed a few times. CDR3 protein: CASSLGGPLRDNEEQFF. In DNA form, the CDR3 reads TGTGCCAGCAGCTTAGGGGGTCCCCTGAGGGACAATGAGGAGCAGTTCTTC. The gene calls are TRBV7-8 and TRBJ2-1, with D maybe TRBD1 (6 bases). The CDR3 consists of 17 residues. Germline V gene data show CDR1 as SGHVS and CDR2 as FQNEAQ. With 1 base removed from V and 10 bases from J, the gap between germline ends came to 23 bases.

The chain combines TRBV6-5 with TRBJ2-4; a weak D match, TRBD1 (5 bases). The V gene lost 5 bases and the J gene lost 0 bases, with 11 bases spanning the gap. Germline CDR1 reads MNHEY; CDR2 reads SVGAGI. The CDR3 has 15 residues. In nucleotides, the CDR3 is TGTGCCAGCAGTAGACAGAACTCAGCCAAAAACATTCAGTACTTC. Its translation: CASSRQNSAKNIQYF.

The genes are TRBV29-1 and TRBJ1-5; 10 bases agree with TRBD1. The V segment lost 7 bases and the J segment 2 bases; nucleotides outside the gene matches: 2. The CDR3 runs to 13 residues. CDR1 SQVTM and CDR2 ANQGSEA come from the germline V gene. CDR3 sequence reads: CSATGGRNQPQHF. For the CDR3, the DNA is TGCAGCGCGACAGGGGGCCGCAATCAGCCCCAGCATTTT.

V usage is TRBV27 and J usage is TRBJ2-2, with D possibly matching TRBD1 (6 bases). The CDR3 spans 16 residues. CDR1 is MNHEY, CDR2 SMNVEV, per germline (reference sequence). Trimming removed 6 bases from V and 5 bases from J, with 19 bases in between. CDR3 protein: CASRTWGKRGTGELFF. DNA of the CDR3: TGTGCCAGCAGGACTTGGGGCAAAAGGGGGACCGGGGAGCTGTTTTTT.

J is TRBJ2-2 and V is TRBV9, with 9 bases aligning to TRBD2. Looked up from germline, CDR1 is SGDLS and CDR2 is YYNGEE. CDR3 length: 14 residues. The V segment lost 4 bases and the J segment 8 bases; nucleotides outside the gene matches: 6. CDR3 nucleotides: TGTGCCAGCAGCACCCCCCTAGCGGGAGGGGAGCTGTTTTTT. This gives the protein CASSTPLAGGELFF.

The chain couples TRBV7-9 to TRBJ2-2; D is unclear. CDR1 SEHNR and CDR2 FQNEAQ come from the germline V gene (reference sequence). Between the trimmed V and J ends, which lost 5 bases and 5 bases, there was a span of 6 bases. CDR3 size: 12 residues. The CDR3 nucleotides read TGTGCCAGCAGCCTCAGGACCGGGGAGCTGTTTTTT. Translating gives CASSLRTGELFF.

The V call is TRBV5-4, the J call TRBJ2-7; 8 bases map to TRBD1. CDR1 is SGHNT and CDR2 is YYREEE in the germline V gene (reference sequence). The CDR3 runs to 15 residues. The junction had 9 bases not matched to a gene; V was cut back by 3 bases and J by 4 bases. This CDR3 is CASSWGPDREYEQYF. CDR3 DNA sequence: TGTGCCAGCAGCTGGGGTCCGGACAGGGAATACGAGCAGTACTTC.